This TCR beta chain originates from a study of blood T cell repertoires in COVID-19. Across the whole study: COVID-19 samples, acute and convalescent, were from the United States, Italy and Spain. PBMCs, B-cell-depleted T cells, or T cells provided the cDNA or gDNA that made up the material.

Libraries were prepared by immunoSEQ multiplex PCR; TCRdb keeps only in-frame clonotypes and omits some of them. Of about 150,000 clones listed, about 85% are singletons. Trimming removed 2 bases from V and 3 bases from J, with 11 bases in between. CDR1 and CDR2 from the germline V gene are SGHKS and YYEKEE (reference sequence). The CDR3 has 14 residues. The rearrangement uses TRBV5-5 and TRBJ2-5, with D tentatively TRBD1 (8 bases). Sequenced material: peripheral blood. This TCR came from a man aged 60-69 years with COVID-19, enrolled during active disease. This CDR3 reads CASSFTGGEETQYF. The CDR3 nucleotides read TGTGCCAGCAGCTTTACAGGGGGGGAAGAGACCCAGTACTTC.